A single sample is the source of the 8 T cell receptor beta chains below, sequenced in a study of molecular identifiers for immune sequencing clone quantification. From the PCR reads, TCRdb called clonotypes with MiXCR, one entry per CDR3 protein. The sample consists of approximately 670,000 distinct CDR3 sequences, 20% of them appearing once. The sample consisted of naive CD8+ T cells from blood, with Jurkat cell RNA spiked in. Subset noted: FACS-sorted CD8+CD4-CCR7+CD45RA+ naive T cells. The receptors come from a human donor in good health. Some libraries in this study had Jurkat cell RNA spiked in.

The sample holds many counts of this clonotype. The chain is built from TRBV5-1 and TRBJ2-7; D unclear. CDR1 is SGHRS and CDR2 is YFSETQ in the germline V gene. Trimming shortened V by 0 bases and J by 4 bases, and 17 bases separated the two germline ends. The CDR3 runs 16 residues. The CDR3 region is CASSLAFGVLGYEQYF. Here the CDR3 DNA reads TGCGCCAGCAGCTTGGCCTTTGGGGTACTTGGTTACGAGCAGTACTTC.

The chain joins TRBV24-1 to TRBJ2-1; tentatively, D is TRBD1 (6 bases). Trimming left V 9 bases short and J 3 bases short, with 14 bases between. CDR3 length equals 14 residues. Germline values: CDR1 KGHDR, CDR2 SFDVKD. The CDR3, as DNA: TGTGCCACCGAAGGCAGGGGATTCTACAATGAGCAGTTCTTC. It is translated as CATEGRGFYNEQFF.

As for this clonotype: A much larger clonotype is one base distant, so this may be a read error. The rearrangement joins TRBV6-5 to TRBJ1-1; D gene uncertain. The CDR3 consists of 16 residues. Germline CDR1 MNHEY, CDR2 SVGAGI. The CDR3 nucleotides are TGTGCCAGCAGTTACGTCCGGGCAGCCATGAACACTAAAGCTTTCTTT. It specifies CASSYVRAAMNTKAFF.

Points on this clonotype: A much larger clone sits a single nucleotide away, making a read error possible. The CDR3 DNA is TGCGCCAGCAGCCAAGATGGACCGAACACTGGAGCTTTCTTT. Amino acid sequence: CASSQDGPNTGAFF. The chain joins TRBV4-3 to TRBJ1-1, with D uncertain. The CDR3 covers 14 residues. CDR1 and CDR2 from the germline V gene are LGHNA and YSLEER.

As concerns this clonotype: A read error may be the cause here, since a much bigger clone is one base away. The rearrangement joins TRBV9 to TRBJ2-7; TRBD1 matches at 7 bases. The CDR3 loop spans 14 amino acids. Germline V lookup: CDR1 SGDLS, CDR2 YYNGEE. The CDR3 region has the DNA TGTGCCAGCAGCTCAGGGGGTCTTTCCTACGGGCAGTACTTC. Translating gives CASSSGGLSYGQYF.

Notes on this clonotype: A much larger clone lies one base from this, so it may be a read error. The genes are TRBV4-3 and TRBJ2-3; 10 bases are shared with TRBD2. Germline V gives CDR1 LGHNA, CDR2 YSLEER. The CDR3 has 17 amino acids. In DNA form, the CDR3 reads TGCGCCTGCAGCCAAGATTGGGTAGCGGGAGGAAGAGATACGCAGTATTTT. It codes for CACSQDWVAGGRDTQYF.

This clonotype has at least ten counts. The V and J genes are TRBV19 and TRBJ2-1; D might be TRBD2 (6 bases). This CDR3 contains 14 residues. In germline, CDR1 is LNHDA, CDR2 SQIVND (reference sequence). Between the trimmed V and J ends, which lost 3 bases and 6 bases, there was a span of 12 bases. This chain's CDR3 is CASSMTSRGNEQFF. The CDR3 DNA reads TGTGCCAGTAGTATGACTAGTCGGGGCAATGAGCAGTTCTTC.

The V gene is TRBV12-3 or TRBV12-4, the J gene TRBJ2-2; D gene uncertain. There are 15 residues in the CDR3. Trimming left V 1 base short and J 6 bases short, with 12 bases between. CDR3 sequence (DNA): TGTGCCAGCAGTTTAGACGCACCGACCCCCGGGGAGCTGTTTTTT. This translates into CASSLDAPTPGELFF.